These T cell receptor beta chains were read from a single sample in a study of blood T cell repertoires in COVID-19. Sequencing used immunoSEQ multiplex PCR; TCRdb keeps in-frame clones, though not all of them. The table includes 200,000 to 250,000 clones, roughly 87% detected once. Sequenced: PBMCs or T cells enriched from blood (not recorded which). Receptor source: a young man who had recovered from COVID-19. The CDR3 runs from the conserved cysteine through the conserved F or W. A D gene is named only where the DNA matches it firmly. Clone size appears in some rows only: once, few, many, or a class for an expanded clone.

V,J,D,size,CDR3,DNA
TRBV6-5,TRBJ1-1,.,.,CASKLHLEVTEAFF,TGTGCCAGCAAACTACACCTCGAAGTCACTGAAGCTTTCTTT
TRBV7-9,TRBJ2-1,TRBD2,few,CASSPPGSGGPYNEQFF,TGTGCCAGCAGCCCCCCCGGGTCGGGAGGGCCCTACAATGAGCAGTTCTTC
TRBV28,TRBJ1-2,TRBD1,.,CASSVDRGRGYTF,TGTGCCAGCAGTGTGGACAGGGGGCGCGGCTACACCTTC
TRBV9,TRBJ1-2,TRBD1,.,CASSPSGGNGYTF,TGTGCCAGCAGCCCTTCAGGGGGTAATGGCTACACCTTC
TRBV13,TRBJ2-7,TRBD1,.,CASSFWDRRYEQYF,TGTGCCAGCAGCTTTTGGGACAGACGTTACGAGCAGTACTTC
TRBV3-1/TRBV3-2,TRBJ2-7,.,.,CASSQWDTGKYF,TGTGCCAGCAGCCAATGGGACACCGGAAAGTACTTC
TRBV27,TRBJ1-5,TRBD1,once,CASSLVEGAGQPQHF,TGTGCCAGCAGTTTAGTGGAGGGGGCGGGTCAGCCCCAGCATTTT
TRBV14,TRBJ2-7,TRBD2,.,CASSQDLAGEQYF,TGTGCCAGCAGCCAAGATTTAGCGGGGGAGCAGTACTTC
TRBV2,TRBJ2-6,TRBD1,.,CASVRPGQGFQGANVLTF,TGTGCCAGCGTTCGACCGGGACAGGGGTTTCAGGGGGCCAACGTCCTGACTTTC
TRBV30,TRBJ1-1,.,.,CAWSVEGGNTEAFF,TGTGCCTGGAGTGTAGAAGGGGGGAACACTGAAGCTTTCTTT
TRBV6-5,TRBJ2-5,.,.,CASSYSTGSETQYF,TGTGCCAGCAGTTATTCGACCGGGTCCGAGACCCAGTACTTC
TRBV7-9,TRBJ1-2,.,.,CASSLTGTNYGYTF,TGTGCCAGCAGCTTAACAGGGACTAACTATGGCTACACCTTC
TRBV6-5,TRBJ1-1,.,hyperexpanded,CASKWGVDTEAFF,TGTGCCAGCAAGTGGGGCGTGGACACTGAAGCTTTCTTT
TRBV9,TRBJ2-3,.,.,CASSPRRVDTQYF,TGTGCCAGCAGCCCCCGTCGCGTAGATACGCAGTATTTT
TRBV19,TRBJ2-1,TRBD2,.,CASSALAGGVNEQFF,TGTGCCAGTAGTGCCCTAGCGGGGGGGGTGAATGAGCAGTTCTTC
TRBV5-1,TRBJ1-2,.,.,CASSLIENYGYTF,TGCGCCAGCAGCTTGATAGAGAACTATGGCTACACCTTC
TRBV10-3,TRBJ2-4,TRBD1,.,CAISETTGAGGIQYF,TGTGCCATCAGTGAGACAACAGGGGCGGGCGGGATTCAGTACTTC
TRBV6-5,TRBJ2-7,.,once,CASSYEGHSYEQYF,TGTGCCAGCAGTTACGAGGGACACTCCTACGAGCAGTACTTC
TRBV3-1/TRBV3-2,TRBJ2-3,.,.,CASSQGRRAGDTQYF,TGTGCCAGCAGCCAGGGCCGACGGGCGGGGGATACGCAGTATTTT
TRBV12-5,TRBJ2-1,.,.,CASRLISYNEQFF,TGTGCTAGCCGACTTATCTCCTACAATGAGCAGTTCTTC
TRBV7-2,TRBJ2-6,.,.,CASSSDSVSGANVLTF,TGTGCCAGCAGCTCTGACAGCGTCTCTGGGGCCAACGTCCTGACTTTC
TRBV3-1/TRBV3-2,TRBJ1-2,.,.,CASSQDGGVGYGYTF,TGTGCCAGCAGCCAAGATGGGGGGGTAGGGTATGGCTACACCTTC
TRBV4-3,TRBJ2-2,TRBD1,.,CASSQPRTGGLTGELFF,TGCGCCAGCAGCCAACCCCGGACAGGGGGCCTGACCGGGGAGCTGTTTTTT
TRBV6-1,TRBJ2-5,TRBD1,.,CASSEYAGRGQETQYF,TGTGCCAGCAGTGAATATGCCGGCAGGGGGCAAGAGACCCAGTACTTC
TRBV5-1,TRBJ2-1,.,.,CASNHSQGPNEQFF,TGCGCCAGCAACCACTCACAGGGCCCCAATGAGCAGTTCTTC
TRBV30,TRBJ2-7,TRBD1,.,CAWTLGTGVLHEQYF,TGTGCCTGGACCTTAGGGACAGGGGTTCTCCACGAGCAGTACTTC
TRBV28,TRBJ2-1,TRBD2,.,CAIAPGGGNEQFF,TGTGCCATCGCCCCCGGGGGGGGCAATGAGCAGTTCTTC